Sequencing of this T cell receptor (beta chain) was carried out in a study of T cell responses to AZD1222 COVID-19 vaccine. The study's findings and limits: Most donors were white British and more were female, and clonal diversity was possibly underestimated. Repertoire collection took place solely once the T cell response had peaked.

This CDR3 has 11 amino acids. The V end was cut by 8 bases, the J end by 1 base, with 5 bases between. Germline V gene data show CDR1 as KGHSH and CDR2 as LQKENI. Concerning this clone itself: Antigen specificity is unknown.

Here immunoSEQ multiplex PCR was the method, and the copy in TCRdb shows in-frame clones only, minus some. The sample lists about 130,000 clones; around 94% were seen once. The V and J genes are TRBV18 and TRBJ1-2; possibly TRBD1 for D (5 bases). Sequences were derived from peripheral blood, sampled on day 0 of AZD1222 vaccination. This receptor was taken from an adult in good health. The CDR3 is CASQGNYGYTF. The CDR3 DNA follows: TGTGCCAGCCAGGGTAACTATGGCTACACCTTC.